Sequencing of this T cell receptor (beta chain) was carried out in a study of cytomegalovirus exposure and HLA in healthy donors. Overall study findings and caveats: Reportedly, diagnosis of cytomegalovirus status by the classifier showed high specificity and sensitivity. 164 TCR beta chains were listed as cytomegalovirus-associated. Clusters of TCRs from the first cohort tended to co-occur in the approximately 130 validation repertoires (as a later analysis found).

The donors were part of the validation cohort, which consisted of about 120 subjects and was separate from the first cohort of 666 subjects. Sequencing was performed with immunoSEQ multiplex PCR; in TCRdb, only in-frame clones are kept and a portion is missing. The sample has around 300,000 clones, roughly 87% seen once. Trimming removed 6 bases at V and 7 bases at J, with 11 bases between. CDR1 is MNHEY and CDR2 is SVGAGI in the germline V gene. The CDR3 runs 12 residues. Regarding this clone: Its target is not known.

The clonotype comes from a woman in her twenties or thirties in good health and CMV-seropositive. This sequence joins TRBV6-5 and TRBJ2-3; TRBD1 or TRBD2 may be the D gene (5 bases each). Sequences were obtained from PBMCs. CDR3: CASSSGAYTQYF. The CDR3 nucleotides are TGTGCCAGCAGCTCCGGGGCATATACGCAGTATTTT.